The 29 T cell receptor beta chains given below trace back to one sample, sequenced in a study of T-cell memory formation after mild COVID-19. MiXCR was run by TCRdb on the 5' RACE reads, yielding one entry per CDR3 protein. This table holds 210,000 or so distinct CDR3 sequences, 27% found once. Sample: PBMCs or a T cell subset sorted from them (not recorded which). All receptors come from an adult woman who had mild COVID-19 (a few samples of this study predate the infection). Cell type and time point are not known.

This clonotype has just a few counts. The rearrangement links TRBV7-9 to TRBJ1-4; D not certain. Germline-derived CDR1 and CDR2 are SEHNR and FQNEAQ (reference sequence). The CDR3 length is 12 residues. Deletions cut 4 bases from V and 8 bases from J, with 8 bases between. The CDR3 here is CASSSPPEKLFF. The CDR3 DNA reads TGTGCCAGCAGCTCCCCCCCCGAAAAACTGTTTTTT.

This clonotype showed up just a few times. The chain combines TRBV4-2 with TRBJ2-2; 9 nucleotides align to TRBD2. The CDR3 sequence is 16 residues long. The V segment lost 1 base and the J segment 7 bases; nucleotides outside the gene matches: 7. CDR1 LGHNA and CDR2 YNFKEQ come from the germline V gene. CDR3 bases: TGTGCCAGCAGCCAAGTCGGCGGGGGGGATCACGGGGAGCTGTTTTTT. Protein: CASSQVGGGDHGELFF.

The CDR3 DNA reads TGTGCCAGCAGCAATCGCCGGGGACAGCAACCAGATACGCAGTATTTT. Its protein product is CASSNRRGQQPDTQYF. The rearrangement joins TRBV12-3 or TRBV12-4 to TRBJ2-3; 7 bases agree with TRBD1. The CDR3 extends over 16 amino acids. V was clipped by 6 bases and J by 4 bases; unmatched bases: 13.

This clonotype appeared a few times. One junction end disagrees with the germline gene, perhaps due to a read error. The CDR3: CASSQGRTHQTF. Here the CDR3 DNA reads TGTGCCAGCAGCCAAGGACGGACTCATCAGACCTTT. The rearrangement joins TRBV3-1 to TRBJ1-1; D gene ambiguous. There are 12 residues in the CDR3. Germline CDR1 LGHDT, CDR2 YNNKEL (reference sequence).

The chain joins TRBV30 to TRBJ1-1; D remains ambiguous. V was cut by 1 base and J by 5 bases, with 11 bases left in between. Germline loops: CDR1 GTSNPN, CDR2 SVGIG (reference sequence). The CDR3 consists of 13 residues. The CDR3, as DNA: TGTGCCTGGAGTGGCTGGTGGAGGACTGAAGCTTTCTTT. This sequence encodes CAWSGWWRTEAFF.

Only a few counts were recorded for this clonotype. V is TRBV9 and J is TRBJ2-5, with D possibly TRBD1 on 5 matching bases. This CDR3 is built from 14 residues. Germline V gene lookup returns CDR1 SGDLS and CDR2 YYNGEE. The V and J ends lost 0 bases and 5 bases respectively, with 11 bases between them. CDR3 sequence reads: CASSVVGAGETQYF. The CDR3 bases are TGTGCCAGCAGCGTAGTAGGGGCCGGTGAGACCCAGTACTTC. The whole variable domain, filled in from reference TRBV9 and TRBJ2-5, reads DSGVTQTPKHLITATGQRVTLRCSPRSGDLSVYWYQQSLDQGLQFLIQYYNGEERAKGNILERFSAQQFPDLHSELNLSSLELGDSALYFCASSVVGAGETQYFGPGTRLLVL.

The gene calls are TRBV20-1 and TRBJ2-7, with a weak D call TRBD1 (6 bases). The germline V and J ends were trimmed by 5 bases and 2 bases, with 10 bases remaining between them. This CDR3 is 12 amino acids long. Germline CDR1 DFQATT, CDR2 SNEGSKA (reference sequence). This CDR3 reads CSAVQGTYEQYF. Here the CDR3 DNA reads TGCAGTGCTGTACAGGGTACCTACGAGCAGTACTTC.

This clonotype turned up a few times. V gene TRBV25-1 combines with J gene TRBJ1-2; 8 positions agree with TRBD1. CDR1 and CDR2 from the germline V gene are MGHDK and SYGVNS. The CDR3 consists of 13 residues. V lost 4 bases and J lost 7; bases outside the gene matches: 5. The CDR3 bases are TGTGCCAGCAGTGCCCGACAGGGGAGTGGCTACACCTTC. Translated: CASSARQGSGYTF.

This clonotype was seen a few times. The rearrangement uses TRBV7-9 and TRBJ2-7; unclear D gene. V lost 1 base and J lost 2, with 6 bases in between. Germline values: CDR1 SEHNR, CDR2 FQNEAQ (reference sequence). CDR3 length: 13 residues. The CDR3 nucleotides read TGTGCCAGCAGCTTAGGGATCACCTACGAGCAGTACTTC. It encodes CASSLGITYEQYF.

The V gene is TRBV20-1, the J gene TRBJ2-1, with 9 bases that match TRBD1. The germline gives CDR1 DFQATT, CDR2 SNEGSKA (reference sequence). Losses at the gene ends were 6 bases for V and 3 bases for J; bases not matched to a gene: 9. The CDR3 length is 15 residues. The chain's CDR3 is CSALFLDRGYNEQFF. The CDR3 DNA follows: TGCAGTGCCCTCTTTTTGGACAGGGGCTACAATGAGCAGTTCTTC.

In its sample, this clonotype was seen a few times. CDR3 bases: TGTGCCACCAGTGATGCAATGGGGGCTGGGGCCAACGTCCTGACTTTC. Translating it yields CATSDAMGAGANVLTF. The V and J genes are TRBV24-1 and TRBJ2-6; D possibly matches TRBD1 or TRBD2 (5 bases each). V dropped 3 bases and J dropped 2 bases, with 10 bases sitting between them. The CDR3 spans 16 residues. Germline values: CDR1 KGHDR, CDR2 SFDVKD.

J is TRBJ2-1 and V is TRBV12-3 or TRBV12-4; no firm D call. The CDR3 runs to 10 residues. The V and J ends lost 7 bases and 6 bases respectively, with 4 bases between them. Written as DNA, the CDR3 is TGTGCCAGCACCCCCAATGAGCAGTTCTTC. It yields the protein CASTPNEQFF.

The chain uses TRBV29-1 and TRBJ2-1, with D possibly being TRBD2 (5 bases). This CDR3 is 13 amino acids long. Germline lookup yields CDR1 SQVTM and CDR2 ANQGSEA. V lost 4 bases to trimming and J lost 3 bases, with 10 bases between them. CDR3 DNA sequence: TGCAGCGTTGGGGGAGCGGTCTACAATGAGCAGTTCTTC. Encoded protein: CSVGGAVYNEQFF.

This clonotype showed up just a few times. CDR3 in amino acids: CASSEALGDYNEQFF. CDR3 sequence (DNA): TGTGCCAGCAGTGAAGCCCTTGGGGACTACAATGAGCAGTTCTTC. The V call is TRBV2, the J call TRBJ2-1, with D uncertain. This CDR3 region has 15 residues. CDR1 is SNHLY, CDR2 FYNNEI, per germline. V was clipped by 0 bases and J by 3 bases, with 9 bases between them.

This sequence joins TRBV5-1 and TRBJ2-3, with D perhaps TRBD2 (6 bases). The V end was cut by 0 bases, the J end by 2 bases, with 16 bases between. Germline CDR1 is SGHRS and CDR2 is YFSETQ. The CDR3 sequence is 17 residues long. The CDR3 protein is CASSLGDTSSITDTQYF. The CDR3 region has the DNA TGCGCCAGCAGCTTGGGGGATACTAGCAGCATCACAGATACGCAGTATTTT.

A few counts support this clonotype. J is TRBJ2-5 and V is TRBV9; tentatively, D is TRBD1 or TRBD2 (5 bases each). The CDR3 spans 15 residues. Trimming took 4 bases from V and 0 from J, leaving 13 bases between them. CDR1 is SGDLS and CDR2 is YYNGEE in the germline V gene. The DNA of the CDR3 is TGTGCCAGCAGCTCCCCCGGGACCAACCAAGAGACCCAGTACTTC. Protein sequence: CASSSPGTNQETQYF.

The chain carries TRBV12-3 or TRBV12-4 and TRBJ1-5; no firm D call. The CDR3 loop spans 13 amino acids. Trimming stripped 2 bases from V and 5 bases from J, with 7 bases between. The CDR3 DNA is TGTGCCAGCAGTTTATCTGGCCATCAGCCCCAGCATTTT. This sequence encodes CASSLSGHQPQHF.

In this sample, this clonotype turned up a few times. The rearrangement uses TRBV12-3 or TRBV12-4 and TRBJ2-7, with 7 bases aligning to TRBD1. The trim removed 5 bases at V and 0 bases at J, leaving 13 bases unmatched. The CDR3 runs to 17 residues. In nucleotides, the CDR3 is TGTGCCAGCAGTGCTATATATATCGGGACAGTCTCCTACGAGCAGTACTTC. Translating gives CASSAIYIGTVSYEQYF.

This chain uses TRBV12-3 or TRBV12-4 with TRBJ2-1; TRBD2 might be the D (5 bases). This CDR3 is 14 amino acids long. Trimming pared 7 bases from V and 6 bases from J, leaving 16 bases between. The CDR3, as DNA: TGTGCCAGCACAGGAGTAGCGCAGGTCAATGAGCAGTTCTTC. Translated, it gives CASTGVAQVNEQFF.

This clonotype came up once. This chain links TRBV12-3 or TRBV12-4 with TRBJ2-5; D may be TRBD2 (6 bases). CDR3 length equals 16 residues. With 2 bases removed from V and 5 bases from J, the gap between germline ends came to 18 bases. CDR3 sequence (DNA): TGTGCCAGCAGTTTACGGGCTTTCGGCGGGGAGGAGACCCAGTACTTC. Its protein is CASSLRAFGGEETQYF.

This clonotype was detected only a few times. V is TRBV20-1 and J is TRBJ2-2; 8 bases are a match to TRBD1. The V gene end was trimmed by 4 bases and the J gene end by 0 bases; junction bases not matched to a gene: 1. CDR1 and CDR2 (germline): DFQATT, SNEGSKA (reference sequence). This CDR3 contains 14 residues. The CDR3 DNA sequence: TGCAGTGCTACAGGGGGCGCGAACACCGGGGAGCTGTTTTTT. Translating gives CSATGGANTGELFF.

This clonotype was seen a few times. This chain connects TRBV7-6 to TRBJ2-3; D call uncertain. V was pared by 0 bases and J by 1 base, with 8 bases between. Germline V gives CDR1 SGHVS, CDR2 FNYEAQ. The CDR3 is 15 amino acids. The CDR3 DNA is TGTGCCAGCAGCTTAGCCTGGGTGGGCACAGATACGCAGTATTTT. Encoded protein: CASSLAWVGTDTQYF.

This chain uses TRBV4-2 with TRBJ1-1; D is unclear. The CDR3 consists of 13 residues. V lost 2 bases and J 6 bases, leaving 10 bases between the germline ends. Germline loops: CDR1 LGHNA, CDR2 YNFKEQ. CDR3 DNA: TGTGCCAGCAGCCAAACCCCCAACGCTGAAGCTTTCTTT. Encoded protein: CASSQTPNAEAFF.

This clonotype has more than one count but fewer than ten. This chain connects TRBV12-3 or TRBV12-4 to TRBJ2-1; no clear D. The CDR3 has 14 amino acids. Trimming took off 1 base at V and 3 bases at J, with 7 bases between the two ends. The CDR3 DNA is TGTGCCAGCAGTTTAGGGCTCAGCTACAATGAGCAGTTCTTC. Its translation is CASSLGLSYNEQFF.

The CDR3 bases are TGTGCCAGCAGCTTCCTCTTTGGGGCTGGAAACACCATATATTTT. It is translated as CASSFLFGAGNTIYF. The chain couples TRBV7-8 to TRBJ1-3; D unresolved. CDR3 length equals 15 residues. In germline, CDR1 is SGHVS, CDR2 FQNEAQ. Trimming took 3 bases from V and 2 from J, leaving 11 bases between them.

The chain employs TRBV7-9 and TRBJ2-7, with D tentatively TRBD2 (6 bases). The CDR3 has 14 amino acids. V gave up 1 base and J gave up 0 bases, with 7 bases separating them. Germline values: CDR1 SEHNR, CDR2 FQNEAQ (reference sequence). This CDR3 reads CASSLGTNSYEQYF. CDR3 DNA: TGTGCCAGCAGCTTAGGGACTAACTCCTACGAGCAGTACTTC.

V usage is TRBV19 and J usage is TRBJ1-1, with 8 bases fitting TRBD1. The CDR3 has 14 residues. V lost 6 bases to trimming and J lost 4 bases; unmatched junction nucleotides: 7. Germline CDR1 and CDR2: LNHDA and SQIVND (reference sequence). CDR3 residues: CASRGRGLFTEAFF. CDR3 DNA sequence: TGTGCCAGTAGGGGCAGGGGGCTATTCACTGAAGCTTTCTTT.

J is TRBJ1-1 and V is TRBV7-9; weak D call: TRBD1 (5 bases). The CDR3 has 15 amino acids. The germline CDR1 and CDR2 sequences are SEHNR and FQNEAQ (reference sequence). V lost 5 bases and J 4 bases, leaving 17 bases between the germline ends. CDR3 amino acids: CASSPPVSGGTEAFF. The CDR3 nucleotides read TGTGCCAGCAGCCCTCCGGTAAGCGGGGGCACTGAAGCTTTCTTT.

The chain recombines TRBV7-6 with TRBJ1-1, with unresolved D. Germline V gene data show CDR1 as SGHVS and CDR2 as FNYEAQ. Trimming took 2 bases from V and 1 from J, leaving 5 bases between them. CDR3 size: 13 residues. CDR3 protein: CASSLIANTEAFF. In nucleotides, the CDR3 is TGTGCCAGCAGCTTAATTGCGAACACTGAAGCTTTCTTT.